A single sample gave rise to the 11 T cell receptor beta chains below, sequenced in a study of a mutant IDH1 vaccine in newly diagnosed glioma. Sample time point: week 23, last vaccination. What each vaccine dose contained was 300 ug of mutant IDH1 20-mer peptide, accompanied by topical imiquimod. The data were produced by immunoSEQ multiplex PCR, yet TCRdb's version contains in-frame clones alone and is incomplete. The table shows tens of thousands of clones, with over 75% occurring only once. These receptors lack a known antigen. The starting material was PBMCs, obtained from a glioma patient whose treatment included an IDH1 peptide vaccine. Receptors were obtained from a young man with glioma. Some clones in this sample may be carry-over from other donors' samples.

The chain joins TRBV5-1 to TRBJ1-2; D remains ambiguous. Germline V gene lookup returns CDR1 SGHRS and CDR2 YFSETQ. Trimming shortened V by 5 bases and J by 3 bases, and 11 bases separated the two germline ends. The CDR3 covers 13 residues. The CDR3 protein is CASRSDGDYGYTF. The CDR3 nucleotides read TGCGCCAGCAGGTCGGACGGAGACTATGGCTACACCTTC. Combining the CDR3 with reference TRBV5-1 and TRBJ1-2 gives the whole variable domain KAGVTQTPRYLIKTRGQQVTLSCSPISGHRSVSWYQQTPGQGLQFLFEYFSETQRNKGNFPGRFSGRQFSNSRSEMNVSTLELGDSALYLCASRSDGDYGYTFGSGTRLTVV.

The chain combines TRBV5-1 with TRBJ2-2, with D unclear. Looked up from germline, CDR1 is SGHRS and CDR2 is YFSETQ. V lost 4 bases to trimming and J lost 6 bases, with 4 bases between them. The CDR3 is 11 amino acids. The CDR3 coding sequence is TGCGCCAGCAGCGGGCCCGGGGAGCTGTTTTTT. Protein: CASSGPGELFF.

The count of this clone is one. The chain is built from TRBV27 and TRBJ2-2; 9 bases agree with TRBD2. The CDR3 loop spans 16 amino acids. After removal of 1 base from V and 3 bases from J, the junction contained 3 bases not matched to a gene. The V gene's germline CDR1 is MNHEY and CDR2 SMNVEV (reference sequence). The CDR3 DNA reads TGTGCCAGCAGTTTATTGGGACTAGCAGACACCGGGGAGCTGTTTTTT. Translating it yields CASSLLGLADTGELFF.

The chain joins TRBV5-6 to TRBJ2-7; D perhaps matches TRBD1 (5 bases). CDR1 is SGHDT, CDR2 YYEEEE, per germline. CDR3 size: 12 residues. Trimming shortened V by 4 bases and J by 10 bases, and 15 bases separated the two germline ends. This CDR3 reads CASSQGTVSQYF. CDR3 nucleotide sequence: TGTGCCAGCAGCCAGGGAACCGTTTCCCAGTACTTC.

The chain joins TRBV5-6 to TRBJ2-7; possible D gene TRBD1, 5 bases. From germline, CDR1 is SGHDT and CDR2 YYEEEE. Trimming removed 0 bases from V and 7 bases from J, with 20 bases in between. The CDR3 has 16 amino acids. Written as DNA, the CDR3 is TGTGCCAGCAGCTTGGCAAGGACACTCGCTCTGGGGGAGCAGTACTTC. It yields the protein CASSLARTLALGEQYF.

The V call is TRBV2, the J call TRBJ1-4; D remains ambiguous. The V end lost 2 bases, the J end lost 1 base, and 5 bases lay between the germline ends. The CDR3 spans 14 residues. Germline values: CDR1 SNHLY, CDR2 FYNNEI. CDR3 coding DNA: TGTGCCAGCAGTGAACGCAGAACTAATGAAAAACTGTTTTTT. Translating it yields CASSERRTNEKLFF. Together with reference TRBV2 and TRBJ1-4, the CDR3 gives the full variable domain: EPEVTQTPSHQVTQMGQEVILRCVPISNHLYFYWYRQILGQKVEFLVSFYNNEISEKSEIFDDQFSVERPDGSNFTLKIRSTKLEDSAMYFCASSERRTNEKLFFGSGTQLSVL.

This rearrangement joins TRBV5-1 to TRBJ1-1, with 8 positions matching TRBD1. This CDR3 region has 14 residues. CDR1 is SGHRS and CDR2 is YFSETQ in the germline V gene. V was clipped by 4 bases and J by 6 bases; unmatched bases: 8. Written as DNA, the CDR3 is TGCGCCAGCAGCCTGGTGGACAGGGAGGCTGAAGCTTTCTTT. This gives the protein CASSLVDREAEAFF. The full variable domain, rest sourced from reference TRBV5-1 and TRBJ1-1, is KAGVTQTPRYLIKTRGQQVTLSCSPISGHRSVSWYQQTPGQGLQFLFEYFSETQRNKGNFPGRFSGRQFSNSRSEMNVSTLELGDSALYLCASSLVDREAEAFFGQGTRLTVV.

The genes are TRBV11-2 and TRBJ1-5; D not certain. V lost 4 bases, J lost 6 bases, and 10 bases lay in between. The CDR3 is made up of 13 amino acids. CDR1 is SGHAT and CDR2 is FQNNGV in the germline V gene. The CDR3 sequence is CASSSGRGQPQHF. CDR3 nucleotides: TGTGCCAGCAGCTCCGGCCGGGGTCAGCCCCAGCATTTT.

The chain couples TRBV2 to TRBJ1-1; D is ambiguous. Germline CDR1 reads SNHLY; CDR2 reads FYNNEI. The CDR3 is 14 amino acids. The V and J ends lost 4 bases and 5 bases respectively, with 14 bases between them. CDR3 DNA: TGTGCCAGCAGTGGAAACGCCCGAGGGACTGAAGCTTTCTTT. Residues: CASSGNARGTEAFF. Filled out from reference TRBV2 and TRBJ1-1, the complete variable domain reads EPEVTQTPSHQVTQMGQEVILRCVPISNHLYFYWYRQILGQKVEFLVSFYNNEISEKSEIFDDQFSVERPDGSNFTLKIRSTKLEDSAMYFCASSGNARGTEAFFGQGTRLTVV.

This clone was found a few times. The rearrangement joins TRBV7-9 to TRBJ1-1, with a possible D match to TRBD1 (6 bases). Germline V gene lookup returns CDR1 SEHNR and CDR2 FQNEAQ (reference sequence). Trimming took 6 bases from V and 1 from J, leaving 15 bases between them. The length of the CDR3 is 15 residues. The CDR3 is CASSFSGVTNTEAFF. For the CDR3, the DNA is TGTGCCAGCAGTTTTTCAGGGGTCACGAACACTGAAGCTTTCTTT.

The chain has TRBV28 and TRBJ2-5; possibly TRBD2 for D (5 bases). Germline V gene lookup returns CDR1 MDHEN and CDR2 SYDVKM. V shed 1 base and J shed 2 bases, with 20 bases lying between them. This CDR3 spans 18 amino acids. The CDR3 DNA sequence: TGTGCCAGCAGTTTATACGGGGATTTACCGGACCTTCAAGAGACCCAGTACTTC. This translates into CASSLYGDLPDLQETQYF. The full variable domain, with the rest looked up from reference TRBV28 and TRBJ2-5, is DVKVTQSSRYLVKRTGEKVFLECVQDMDHENMFWYRQDPGLGLRLIYFSYDVKMKEKGDIPEGYSVSREKKERFSLILESASTNQTSMYLCASSLYGDLPDLQETQYFGPGTRLLVL.